Sequencing of this T cell receptor (beta chain) was carried out in a study of T cells in Graves' hyperthyroidism and ophthalmopathy. Worth noting for this clonotype: A much larger clone lies a single base off, so this may be a read error.

Amplified TCR beta CDR3 regions came from RNA transcripts. First-round RT-PCR with HTBI primers amplified the TCR CDR3 region. TCRdb re-derived calls from the multiplex PCR reads in MiXCR, one entry per CDR3 protein. The sample consists of some 500,000 distinct CDR3 sequences, over 13% of them appearing once. Per germline, CDR1 SGDLS and CDR2 YYNGEE. Trimming cost V 4 bases and J 6 bases; bases outside gene matches: 12. This CDR3 is built from 15 residues. The sequence was collected from a woman in her late teens or twenties with Graves' hyperthyroidism. The chain couples TRBV9 to TRBJ2-7; 8 bases line up with TRBD2. The specimen was blood. The CDR3 DNA sequence: TGTGCCAGCAGCTTGGACTCGGGAGGGCCCGGCGAGCAGTACTTC. Translation: CASSLDSGGPGEQYF. Together with reference TRBV9 and TRBJ2-7, the CDR3 gives the full variable domain: DSGVTQTPKHLITATGQRVTLRCSPRSGDLSVYWYQQSLDQGLQFLIQYYNGEERAKGNILERFSAQQFPDLHSELNLSSLELGDSALYFCASSLDSGGPGEQYFGPGTRLTVT.